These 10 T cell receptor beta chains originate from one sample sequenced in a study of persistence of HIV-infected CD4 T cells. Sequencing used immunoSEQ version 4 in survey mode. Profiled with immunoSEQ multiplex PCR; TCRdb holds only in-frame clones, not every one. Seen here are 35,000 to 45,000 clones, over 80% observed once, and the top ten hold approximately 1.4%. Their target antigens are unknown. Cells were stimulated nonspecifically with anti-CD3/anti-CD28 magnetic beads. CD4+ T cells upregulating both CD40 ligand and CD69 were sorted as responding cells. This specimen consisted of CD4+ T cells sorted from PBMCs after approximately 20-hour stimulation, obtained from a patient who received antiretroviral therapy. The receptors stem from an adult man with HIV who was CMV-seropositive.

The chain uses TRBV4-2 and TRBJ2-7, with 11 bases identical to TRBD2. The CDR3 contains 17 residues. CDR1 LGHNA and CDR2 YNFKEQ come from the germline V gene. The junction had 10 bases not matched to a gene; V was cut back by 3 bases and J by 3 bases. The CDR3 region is CASSQVHSTSGGYEQYF. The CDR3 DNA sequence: TGTGCCAGCAGCCAGGTACATAGCACTAGCGGGGGCTACGAGCAGTACTTC.

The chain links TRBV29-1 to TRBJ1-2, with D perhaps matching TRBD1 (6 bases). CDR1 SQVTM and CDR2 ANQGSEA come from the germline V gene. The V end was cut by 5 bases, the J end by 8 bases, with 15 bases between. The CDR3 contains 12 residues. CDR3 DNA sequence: TGCAGCGTTCAGCGGGGGCCGGGGGGCTACACCTTC. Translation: CSVQRGPGGYTF.

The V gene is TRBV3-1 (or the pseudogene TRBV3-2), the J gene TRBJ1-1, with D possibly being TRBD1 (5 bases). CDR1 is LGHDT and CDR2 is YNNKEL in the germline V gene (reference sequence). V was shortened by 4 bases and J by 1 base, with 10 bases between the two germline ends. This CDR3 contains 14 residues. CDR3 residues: CASSPLTGNTEAFF. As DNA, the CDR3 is TGTGCCAGCAGCCCGCTAACAGGGAACACTGAAGCTTTCTTT.

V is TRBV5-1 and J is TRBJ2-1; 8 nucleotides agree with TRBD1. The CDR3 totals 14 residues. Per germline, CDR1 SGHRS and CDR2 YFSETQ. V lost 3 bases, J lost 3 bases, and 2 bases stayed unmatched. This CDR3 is CASSSGQGYNEQFF. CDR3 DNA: TGCGCCAGCAGCTCCGGACAGGGCTACAATGAGCAGTTCTTC.

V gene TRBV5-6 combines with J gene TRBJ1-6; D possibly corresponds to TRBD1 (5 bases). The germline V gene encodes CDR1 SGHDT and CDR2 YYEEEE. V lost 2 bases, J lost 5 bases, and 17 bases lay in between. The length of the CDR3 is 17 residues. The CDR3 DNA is TGTGCCAGCAGCTTTATGGGGCCCGGGAAGGATAATTCACCCCTCCACTTT. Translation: CASSFMGPGKDNSPLHF.

Written as DNA, the CDR3 is TGTGCCAGCAGTGAATTTGGGGGGAAGGATTCACCCCTCCACTTT. This gives the protein CASSEFGGKDSPLHF. The chain recombines TRBV25-1 with TRBJ1-6; D perhaps matches TRBD1 (5 bases). The germline V gene encodes CDR1 MGHDK and CDR2 SYGVNS. CDR3 length: 15 amino acids. V was shortened by 1 base and J by 8 bases, with 12 bases between the two germline ends.

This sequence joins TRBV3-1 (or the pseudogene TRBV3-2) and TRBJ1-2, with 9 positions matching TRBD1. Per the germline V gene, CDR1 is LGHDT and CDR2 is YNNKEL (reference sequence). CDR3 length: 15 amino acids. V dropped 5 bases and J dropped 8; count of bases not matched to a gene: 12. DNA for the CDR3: TGTGCCAGCAGCTACAAGGGACAGGGCCTAGGAGGCTACACCTTC. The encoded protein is CASSYKGQGLGGYTF.

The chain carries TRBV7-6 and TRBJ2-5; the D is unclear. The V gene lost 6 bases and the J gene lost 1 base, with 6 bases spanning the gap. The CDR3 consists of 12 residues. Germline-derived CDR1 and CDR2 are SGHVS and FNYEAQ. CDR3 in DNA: TGTGCCAGCAGTAGGGTCCAAGAGACCCAGTACTTC. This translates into CASSRVQETQYF.

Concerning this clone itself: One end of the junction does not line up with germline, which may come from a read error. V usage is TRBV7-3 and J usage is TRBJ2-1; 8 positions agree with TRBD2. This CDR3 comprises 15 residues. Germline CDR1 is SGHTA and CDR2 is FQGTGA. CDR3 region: CASSPGKAREALQLF. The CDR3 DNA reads TGTGCCAGCAGCCCTGGCAAGGCGCGGGAGGCTTTGCAGCTCTTC.

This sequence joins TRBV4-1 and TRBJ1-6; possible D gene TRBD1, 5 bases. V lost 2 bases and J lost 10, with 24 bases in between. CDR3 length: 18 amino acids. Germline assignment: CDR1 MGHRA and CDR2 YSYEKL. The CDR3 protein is CASSQSKGTQGRSSPLHF. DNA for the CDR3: TGCGCCAGCAGCCAAAGCAAGGGGACCCAGGGAAGGTCATCACCCCTCCACTTT.